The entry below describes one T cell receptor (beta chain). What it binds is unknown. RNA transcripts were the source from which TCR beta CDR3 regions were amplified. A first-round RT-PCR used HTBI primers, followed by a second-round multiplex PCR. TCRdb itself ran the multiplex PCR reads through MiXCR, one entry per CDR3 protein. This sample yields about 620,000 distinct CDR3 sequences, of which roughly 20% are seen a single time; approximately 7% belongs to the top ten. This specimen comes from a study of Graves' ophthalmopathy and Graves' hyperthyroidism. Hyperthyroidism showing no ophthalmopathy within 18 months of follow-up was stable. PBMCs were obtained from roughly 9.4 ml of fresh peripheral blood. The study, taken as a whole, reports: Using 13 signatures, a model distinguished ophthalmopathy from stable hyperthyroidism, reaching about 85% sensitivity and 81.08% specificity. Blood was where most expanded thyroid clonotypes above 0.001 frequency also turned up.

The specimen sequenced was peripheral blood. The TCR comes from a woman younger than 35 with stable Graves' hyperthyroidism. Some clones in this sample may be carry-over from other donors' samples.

The CDR3 DNA reads TGTGCCAGCAGCCAAGATAGTTGGGCAGGGAACACTGAAGCTTTCTTT. It specifies CASSQDSWAGNTEAFF. The chain carries TRBV14 and TRBJ1-1; no clear D. Trimming removed 0 bases at V and 1 base at J, with 12 bases between. Looked up from germline, CDR1 is SGHDN and CDR2 is FVKESK. The CDR3 covers 16 residues.